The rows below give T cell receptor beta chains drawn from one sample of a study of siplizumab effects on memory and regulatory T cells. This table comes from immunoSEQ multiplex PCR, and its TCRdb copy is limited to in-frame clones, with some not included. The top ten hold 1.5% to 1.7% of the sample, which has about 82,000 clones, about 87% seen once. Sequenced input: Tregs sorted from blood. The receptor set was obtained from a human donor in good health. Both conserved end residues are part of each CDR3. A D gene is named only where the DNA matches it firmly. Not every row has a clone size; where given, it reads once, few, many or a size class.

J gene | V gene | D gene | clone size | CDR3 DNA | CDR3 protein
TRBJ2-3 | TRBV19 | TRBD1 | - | TGTGCCAGTAGTATAGTCAGGGGGCGAGATACGCAGTATTTT | CASSIVRGRDTQYF
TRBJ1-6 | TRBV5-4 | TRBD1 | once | TGTGCCAGCAGCTTGTCCCAGGGGGCGAATTCACCCCTCCACTTT | CASSLSQGANSPLHF
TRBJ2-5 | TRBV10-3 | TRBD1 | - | TGTGCCATCAGTGTAGACAGGGGGCACGAGACCCAGTACTTC | CAISVDRGHETQYF
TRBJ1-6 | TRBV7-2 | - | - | TGTGCCAGCAGCTTTGGGGGCAGTTCACCCCTCCACTTT | CASSFGGSSPLHF
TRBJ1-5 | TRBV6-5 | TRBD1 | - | TGTGCCACCGCCCGAGGACAGGGGAGGTCTCAGCCCCAGCATTTT | CATARGQGRSQPQHF
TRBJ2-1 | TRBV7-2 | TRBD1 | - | TGTGCCAGCAGCCGAGACAGGGGGCCCAATGAGCAGTTCTTC | CASSRDRGPNEQFF
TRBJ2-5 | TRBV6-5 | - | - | TGTGCCAGCAGGTTGAGCGGGCAGGCGGCCCAGTACTTC | CASRLSGQAAQYF
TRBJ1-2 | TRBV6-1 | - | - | TGTGCCAGCAGTGAATATGACTATGGCTACACCTTC | CASSEYDYGYTF
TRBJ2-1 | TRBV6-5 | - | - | TGTGCCAGCACCGACAACTCCCTTAAATATCGGCAGTTCTTC | CASTDNSLKYRQFF
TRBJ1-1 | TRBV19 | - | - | TGTGCCAGTAGTAAAAAGGGTTTTACTGAAGCTTTCTTT | CASSKKGFTEAFF
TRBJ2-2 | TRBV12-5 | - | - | TGTGCTAGTGGTTTGAGCAGGACCCTAGGCGCCGGGGAGCTGTTTTTT | CASGLSRTLGAGELFF
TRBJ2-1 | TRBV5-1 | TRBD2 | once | TGCGCCAGCAGCTTGGTAGCGGGGGAGTATGAGCAGTTCTTC | CASSLVAGEYEQFF
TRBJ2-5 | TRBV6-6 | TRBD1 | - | TGTGCCAGCAGACCCCAGACAGGGTCCCCAGAGACCCAGTACTTC | CASRPQTGSPETQYF
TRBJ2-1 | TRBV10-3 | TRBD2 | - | TGTGCCATCAGTGATGGGGGGGGGACCTACAATGAGCAGTTCTTC | CAISDGGGTYNEQFF
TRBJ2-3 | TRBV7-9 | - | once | TGTGCCAGCAGCTTATGGGGGAGCACAGATACGCAGTATTTT | CASSLWGSTDTQYF
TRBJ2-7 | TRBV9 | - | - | TGTGCCAGCAGCGTAGCCCCGCAGGGACCAATCTACGAGCAGTACTTC | CASSVAPQGPIYEQYF
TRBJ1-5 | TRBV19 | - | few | TGTGCCAGTACCAGCCAGGGCGGCGGGTTGAGTCAGCCCCAGCATTTT | CASTSQGGGLSQPQHF
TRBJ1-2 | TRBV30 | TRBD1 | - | TGTGCCTGGAGTGTACAGGGGTATGGCTACACCTTC | CAWSVQGYGYTF
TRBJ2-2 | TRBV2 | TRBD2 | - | TGTGCCAGCAGTGAAGGAAGCGGGGCCGGGGAGCTGTTTTTT | CASSEGSGAGELFF
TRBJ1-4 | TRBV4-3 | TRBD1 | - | TGCGCCAGCAGCCAAGGACAGGGGGCTAATGAAAAACTGTTTTTT | CASSQGQGANEKLFF
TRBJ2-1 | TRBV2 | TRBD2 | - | TGTGCCAGCGGCCAAGGACTAGCGGGGTACGATGAGCAGTTCTTC | CASGQGLAGYDEQFF
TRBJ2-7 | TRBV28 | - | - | TGTGCCAGCAGCAATAGAAACGAGCAGTACTTC | CASSNRNEQYF
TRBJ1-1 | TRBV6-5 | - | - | TGTGCCAGCAGTTACGGTCTCACAGCCATGAACACTGAAGCTTTCTTT | CASSYGLTAMNTEAFF
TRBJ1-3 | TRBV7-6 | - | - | TGTGCCAGCAGCAACCAGGGAGGGAACACCATATATTTT | CASSNQGGNTIYF
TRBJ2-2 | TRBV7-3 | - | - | TGTGCCAGCAGCTTCACTCAGCCCGGGGAGCTGTTTTTT | CASSFTQPGELFF
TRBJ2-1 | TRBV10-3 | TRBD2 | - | TGTGCCATCAGTGCGACACCGGGAAGCGGGGGGGCCAGTAATGAGCAGTTCTTC | CAISATPGSGGASNEQFF
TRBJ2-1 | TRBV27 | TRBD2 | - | TGTGCCAGCAGGGTGCGGGGGGTTTACAATGAGCAGTTCTTC | CASRVRGVYNEQFF
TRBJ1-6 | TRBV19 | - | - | TGTGCCAGTAGGATGAGTCTGGGGTTGGTGCGCTCACCCCTCCACTTT | CASRMSLGLVRSPLHF
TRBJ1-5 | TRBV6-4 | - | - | TGTGCCAGCAGTGCGGGGGTGGGGCAGCCCCAGCATTTT | CASSAGVGQPQHF
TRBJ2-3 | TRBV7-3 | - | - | TGTGCCAGCAGCGAGGGGACTTACACAGATACGCAGTATTTT | CASSEGTYTDTQYF
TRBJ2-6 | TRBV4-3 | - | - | TGCGCCAGCAGCCCGCAGTATGGTGGGGCCAACGTCCTGACTTTC | CASSPQYGGANVLTF
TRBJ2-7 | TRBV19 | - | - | TGTGCCAGTAGTATTCAGGGGAGCTACGAGCAGTACTTC | CASSIQGSYEQYF
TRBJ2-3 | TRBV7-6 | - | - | TGTGCCAGCAGCTCCTCCGACTGGATTGCCACAGATACGCAGTATTTT | CASSSSDWIATDTQYF
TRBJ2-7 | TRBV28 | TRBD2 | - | TGTGCCAGCAGTCCAACCTGGGAGGGCGAGCAGTACTTC | CASSPTWEGEQYF
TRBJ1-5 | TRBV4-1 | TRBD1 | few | TGCGCCAGCAGCCAAGATTTAGGGACAGAATATATAGTTCAGCCCCAGCATTTT | CASSQDLGTEYIVQPQHF
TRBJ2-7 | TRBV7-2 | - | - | TGTGCCAGCAGCTTATTGGGTTCCTACGAGCAGTACTTC | CASSLLGSYEQYF
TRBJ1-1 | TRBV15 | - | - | TGTGCCACCCTCTTGATGTCAGTAACGAACACTGAAGCTTTCTTT | CATLLMSVTNTEAFF
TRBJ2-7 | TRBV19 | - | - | TGTGCCAGTAGTTCCCAAACCGTAGACTTATCCTACGAGCAGTACTTC | CASSSQTVDLSYEQYF
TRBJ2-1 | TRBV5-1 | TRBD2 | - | TGCGCCAGCAGCCCGGGAGGGACTAGCGTCCACAATGAGCAGTTCTTC | CASSPGGTSVHNEQFF
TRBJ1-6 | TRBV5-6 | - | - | TGTGCCAGCAGCCGGGCCCCAAACTATAATTCACCCCTCCACTTT | CASSRAPNYNSPLHF
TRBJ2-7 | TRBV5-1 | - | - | TGCGCCAGCAGCTTGGTTGGGGGGCAATACGAGCAGTACTTC | CASSLVGGQYEQYF
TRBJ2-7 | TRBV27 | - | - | TGTGCCAGCAGTTTATCTCTGGGGTCCTCCTACGAGCAGTACTTC | CASSLSLGSSYEQYF
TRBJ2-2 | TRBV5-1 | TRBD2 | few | TGCGCCAGCAGCTTACTAGCGGGGGCCTTCACCGGGGAGCTGTTTTTT | CASSLLAGAFTGELFF
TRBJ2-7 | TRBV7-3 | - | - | TGTGCCAGCAGCCTGAGCGGGTCCTCGGGCGAGCAGTACTTC | CASSLSGSSGEQYF
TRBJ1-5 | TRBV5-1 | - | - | TGCGCCAGCAGCTTGGAAACTGGGGGCGGCCAGCCCCAGCATTTT | CASSLETGGGQPQHF
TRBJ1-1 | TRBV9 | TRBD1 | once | TGTGCCAGCAACCGCGAGGGGGCTATGAACACTGAAGCTTTCTTT | CASNREGAMNTEAFF
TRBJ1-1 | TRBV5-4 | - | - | TGTGCCAGCAGCTTCGGGCAGAACACTGAAGCTTTCTTT | CASSFGQNTEAFF
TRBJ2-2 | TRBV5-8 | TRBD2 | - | TGTGCCAGCCGTCGCCGGACTAGCGGTACGGCGAACACCGGGGAGCTGTTTTTT | CASRRRTSGTANTGELFF
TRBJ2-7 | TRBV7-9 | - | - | TGTGCCAGCAGCTCCAGGGAGTCCTACGAGCAGTACTTC | CASSSRESYEQYF
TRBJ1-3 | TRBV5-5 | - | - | TGTGCCAGCACCTTCAGCTCTGGAAACACCATATATTTT | CASTFSSGNTIYF
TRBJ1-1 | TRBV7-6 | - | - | TGTGCCAGCAGCTTAGGAGGGGGTCCGAACACTGAAGCTTTCTTT | CASSLGGGPNTEAFF
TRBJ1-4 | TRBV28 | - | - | TGTGCCAGCAGTTTATGGGGGGGGCGCTGGGTGTTTTTT | CASSLWGGRWVFF
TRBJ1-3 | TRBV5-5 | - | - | TGTGCCAGCAGCTCCGGGTTCTCTGGAAACACCATATATTTT | CASSSGFSGNTIYF
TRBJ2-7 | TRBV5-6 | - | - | TGTGCCAGCAGCCAGTTAAATGGCGGAGAGCAGTACTTC | CASSQLNGGEQYF
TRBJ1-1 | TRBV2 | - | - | TGTGCCAGCAGGATACGGGGGGTGGAGGCTGAAGCTTTCTTT | CASRIRGVEAEAFF
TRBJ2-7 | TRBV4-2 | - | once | TGTGCCAGCAGCCTCAAGGACGGGGGCGAGCAGTACTTC | CASSLKDGGEQYF
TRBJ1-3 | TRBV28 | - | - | TGTGCCAGCAGTTTCCCGCGGATCTCTGGAAACACCATATATTTT | CASSFPRISGNTIYF
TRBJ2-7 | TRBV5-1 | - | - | TGCGCCAGCAGCTTGGGTGGCTACGAGCAGTACTTC | CASSLGGYEQYF